One and the same sample provided the 8 T cell receptor beta chains below, sequenced in a study of monozygotic twins with inflammatory bowel disease. Reanalyzing the 5' RACE reads, TCRdb keeps one entry per CDR3 protein, without DNA. The repertoire table contains about 380,000 distinct CDR3 sequences. Sequencing was done on a sample of blood. The receptors originated from a human donor with ulcerative colitis or Crohn's disease, or a healthy co-twin of an affected twin (not recorded which).

The J gene is TRBJ2-7, the V gene TRBV2. Germline CDR1 reads SNHLY; CDR2 reads FYNNEI. The CDR3 consists of 15 residues. This CDR3 is CARVSLLGPTYEQYF.

The chain carries TRBV7-2 and TRBJ2-2; checking the TCRdb D call of TRBD2 is not possible without DNA. Germline-derived CDR1 and CDR2 are SGHTA and FQGNSA. The length of the CDR3 is 16 residues. The CDR3 is CASSSLLATNTGELFF.

The V and J genes are TRBV12-3 or TRBV12-4 and TRBJ2-2. There are 13 residues in the CDR3. This chain's CDR3 is CASAYANTGELFF.

This chain joins TRBV7-3 and TRBJ2-2; the D call of TRBD1 rests on TCRdb alone, since no DNA is present to check it. The germline V gene encodes CDR1 SGHTA and CDR2 FQGTGA. The CDR3 covers 15 residues. The CDR3 reads CASSLMTVNTGELFF.

This rearrangement joins TRBV6-2 or TRBV6-3 to TRBJ2-1. The CDR3 is made up of 12 amino acids. In germline, CDR1 is MNHEY, CDR2 SVGEGT. The CDR3 loop reads CASSYVYNEQFF.

The chain couples TRBV11-2 to TRBJ1-5; TCRdb gives TRBD1 as the D gene, but with no DNA this cannot be confirmed. CDR3 size: 18 residues. CDR1 is SGHAT and CDR2 is FQNNGV in the germline V gene. This chain's CDR3 is CASSPEGSIGYSNQPQHF. The complete variable domain, with remaining parts taken from reference TRBV11-2 and TRBJ1-5, reads EAGVAQSPRYKIIEKRQSVAFWCNPISGHATLYWYQQILGQGPKLLIQFQNNGVVDDSQLPKDRFSAERLKGVDSTLKIQPAKLEDSAVYLCASSPEGSIGYSNQPQHFGDGTRLSIL.

This chain joins TRBV14 and TRBJ2-3; the TCRdb D gene call, TRBD2, has no DNA to confirm it. The germline gives CDR1 SGHDN, CDR2 FVKESK. The CDR3 is 15 residues long. The CDR3 region is CASSRGDFSTDTQYF.

The genes are TRBV27 and TRBJ1-1; with no DNA, the TCRdb D assignment of TRBD1 cannot be verified. Germline V gene data show CDR1 as MNHEY and CDR2 as SMNVEV (reference sequence). The CDR3 extends over 14 amino acids. This CDR3 is CASSPTGFTTEAFF.